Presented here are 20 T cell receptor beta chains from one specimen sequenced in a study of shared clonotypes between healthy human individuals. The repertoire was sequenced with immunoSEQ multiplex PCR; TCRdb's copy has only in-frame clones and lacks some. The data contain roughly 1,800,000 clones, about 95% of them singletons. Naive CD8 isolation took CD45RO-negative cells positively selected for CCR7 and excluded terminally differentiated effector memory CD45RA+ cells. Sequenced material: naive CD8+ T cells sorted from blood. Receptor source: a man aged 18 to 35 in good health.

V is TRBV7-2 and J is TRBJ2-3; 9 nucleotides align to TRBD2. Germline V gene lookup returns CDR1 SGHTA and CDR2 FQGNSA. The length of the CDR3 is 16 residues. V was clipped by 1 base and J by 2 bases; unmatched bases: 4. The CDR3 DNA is TGTGCCAGCAGCTTAGAGCGGGAGGCCCTCACAGATACGCAGTATTTT. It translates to CASSLEREALTDTQYF.

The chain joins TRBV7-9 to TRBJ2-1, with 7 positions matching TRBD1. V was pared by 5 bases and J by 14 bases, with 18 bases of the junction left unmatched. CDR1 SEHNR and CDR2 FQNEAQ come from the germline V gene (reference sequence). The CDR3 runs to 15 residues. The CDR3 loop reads CASSHRDSRIPEEFF. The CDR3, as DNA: TGTGCCAGCAGCCACCGGGACAGCAGAATACCAGAGGAGTTCTTC.

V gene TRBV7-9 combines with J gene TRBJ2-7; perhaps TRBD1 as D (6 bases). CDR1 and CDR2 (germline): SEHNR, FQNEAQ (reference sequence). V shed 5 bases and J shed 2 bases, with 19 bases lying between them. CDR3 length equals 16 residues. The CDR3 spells CASSISYRDTTYEQYF. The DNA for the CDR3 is TGTGCCAGCAGCATTTCGTACCGGGACACCACCTACGAGCAGTACTTC.

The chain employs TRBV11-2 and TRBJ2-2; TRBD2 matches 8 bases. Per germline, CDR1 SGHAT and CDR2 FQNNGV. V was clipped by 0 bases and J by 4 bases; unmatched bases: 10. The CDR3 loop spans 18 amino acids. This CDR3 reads CASSLDLSAGGATGELFF. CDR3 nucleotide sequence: TGTGCCAGCAGCTTAGATCTCTCTGCGGGAGGAGCCACCGGGGAGCTGTTTTTT.

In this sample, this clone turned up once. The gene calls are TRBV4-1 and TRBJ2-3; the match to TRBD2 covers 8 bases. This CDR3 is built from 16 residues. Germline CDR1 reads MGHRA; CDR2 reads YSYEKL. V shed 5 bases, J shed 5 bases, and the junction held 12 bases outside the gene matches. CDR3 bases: TGCGCCAGCAGCTTTAGCGGGGTGGGGGATGGAGATACGCAGTATTTT. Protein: CASSFSGVGDGDTQYF.

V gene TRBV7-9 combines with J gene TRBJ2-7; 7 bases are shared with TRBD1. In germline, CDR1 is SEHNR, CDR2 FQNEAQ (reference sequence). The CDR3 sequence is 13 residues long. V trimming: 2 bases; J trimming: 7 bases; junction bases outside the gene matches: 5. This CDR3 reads CASSLPNRGEQYF. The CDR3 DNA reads TGTGCCAGCAGCTTACCCAACAGGGGTGAGCAGTACTTC.

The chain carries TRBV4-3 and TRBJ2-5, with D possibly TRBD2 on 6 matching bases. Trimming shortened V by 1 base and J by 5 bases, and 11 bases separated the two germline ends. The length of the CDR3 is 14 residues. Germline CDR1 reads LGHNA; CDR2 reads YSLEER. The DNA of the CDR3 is TGCGCCAGCAGCCAAGGGAGGGGTTGGGAGACCCAGTACTTC. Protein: CASSQGRGWETQYF.

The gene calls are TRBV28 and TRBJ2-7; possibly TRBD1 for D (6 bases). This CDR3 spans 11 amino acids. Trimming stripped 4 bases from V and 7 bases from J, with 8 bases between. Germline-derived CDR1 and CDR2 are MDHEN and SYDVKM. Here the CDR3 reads CASSSGQEQYF. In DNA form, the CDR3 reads TGTGCCAGCAGTTCAGGACAGGAGCAGTACTTC.

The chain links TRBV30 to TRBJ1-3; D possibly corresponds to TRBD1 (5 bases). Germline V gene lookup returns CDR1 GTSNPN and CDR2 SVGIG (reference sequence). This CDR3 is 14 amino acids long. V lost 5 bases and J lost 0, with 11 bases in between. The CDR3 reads CAWGAGISGNTIYF. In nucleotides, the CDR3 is TGTGCCTGGGGCGCAGGGATCTCTGGAAACACCATATATTTT.

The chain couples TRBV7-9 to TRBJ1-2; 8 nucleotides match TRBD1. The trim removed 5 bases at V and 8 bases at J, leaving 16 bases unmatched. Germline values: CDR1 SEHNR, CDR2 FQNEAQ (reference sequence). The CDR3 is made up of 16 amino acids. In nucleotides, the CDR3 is TGTGCCAGCAGCACATACGATCAGGGGGCGGTTATCGGCTACACCTTC. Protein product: CASSTYDQGAVIGYTF. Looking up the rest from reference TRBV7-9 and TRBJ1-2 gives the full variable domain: DTGVSQNPRHKITKRGQNVTFRCDPISEHNRLYWYRQTLGQGPEFLTYFQNEAQLEKSRLLSDRFSAERPKGSFSTLEIQRTEQGDSAMYLCASSTYDQGAVIGYTFGSGTRLTVV.

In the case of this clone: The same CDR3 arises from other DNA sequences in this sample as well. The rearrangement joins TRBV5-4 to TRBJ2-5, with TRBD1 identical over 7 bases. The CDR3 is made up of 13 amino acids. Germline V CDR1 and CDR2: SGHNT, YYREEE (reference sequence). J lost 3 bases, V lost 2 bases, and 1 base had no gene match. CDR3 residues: CASSFDREETQYF. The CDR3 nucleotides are TGTGCCAGCAGCTTTGACAGGGAAGAGACCCAGTACTTC.

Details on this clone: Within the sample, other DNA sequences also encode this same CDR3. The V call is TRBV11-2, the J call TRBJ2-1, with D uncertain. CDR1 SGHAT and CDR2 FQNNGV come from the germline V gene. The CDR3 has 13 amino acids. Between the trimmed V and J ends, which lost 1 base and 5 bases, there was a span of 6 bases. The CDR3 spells CASSLGSHNEQFF. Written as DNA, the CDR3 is TGTGCCAGCAGCTTAGGGAGCCACAATGAGCAGTTCTTC.

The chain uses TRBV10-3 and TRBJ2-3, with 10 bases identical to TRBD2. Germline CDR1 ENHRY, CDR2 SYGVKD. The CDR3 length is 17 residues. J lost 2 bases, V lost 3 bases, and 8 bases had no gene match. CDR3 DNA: TGTGCCATCAGTGAACTGGCTAGCGGGGGAAACACAGATACGCAGTATTTT. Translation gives CAISELASGGNTDTQYF.

In DNA, the CDR3 is TGTGCCAGCAGTGAACTGATAGCGGGGGCTCAGTCATTCACAGATACGCAGTATTTT. This sequence encodes CASSELIAGAQSFTDTQYF. The chain couples TRBV6-1 to TRBJ2-3; 9 nucleotides agree with TRBD2. Trimming removed 2 bases from V and 2 bases from J; junction bases left unmatched: 14. The V gene's germline CDR1 is MNHNS and CDR2 SASEGT. The CDR3 covers 19 residues.

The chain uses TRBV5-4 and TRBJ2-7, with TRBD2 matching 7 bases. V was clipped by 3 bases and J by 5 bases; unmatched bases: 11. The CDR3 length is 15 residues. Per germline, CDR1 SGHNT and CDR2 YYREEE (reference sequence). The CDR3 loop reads CASSYGGGSPHEQYF. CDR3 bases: TGTGCCAGCAGCTATGGGGGGGGGAGCCCCCACGAGCAGTACTTC.

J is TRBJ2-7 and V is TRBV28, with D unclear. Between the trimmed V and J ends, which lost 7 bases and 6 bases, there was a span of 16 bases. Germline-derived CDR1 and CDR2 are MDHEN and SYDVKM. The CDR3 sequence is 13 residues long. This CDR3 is CASTPTGLAEQYF. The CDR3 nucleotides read TGTGCCAGCACCCCTACCGGCTTAGCCGAGCAGTACTTC. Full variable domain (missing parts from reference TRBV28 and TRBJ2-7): DVKVTQSSRYLVKRTGEKVFLECVQDMDHENMFWYRQDPGLGLRLIYFSYDVKMKEKGDIPEGYSVSREKKERFSLILESASTNQTSMYLCASTPTGLAEQYFGPGTRLTVT.

CDR3 region: CASSHEQGGANTGELFF. DNA of the CDR3: TGTGCCAGCAGCCACGAACAGGGGGGTGCGAACACCGGGGAGCTGTTTTTT. This rearrangement joins TRBV5-6 to TRBJ2-2; 8 nucleotides align to TRBD1. CDR3 length: 17 residues. The germline V gene encodes CDR1 SGHDT and CDR2 YYEEEE. V shed 4 bases, J shed 0 bases, and the junction held 8 bases outside the gene matches.

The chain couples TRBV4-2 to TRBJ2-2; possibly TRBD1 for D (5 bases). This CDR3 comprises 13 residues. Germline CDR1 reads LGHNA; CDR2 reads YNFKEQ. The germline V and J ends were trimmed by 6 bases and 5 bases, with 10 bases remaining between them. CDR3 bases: TGTGCCAGCAGTCCCAGACAGACCGGGGAGCTGTTTTTT. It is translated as CASSPRQTGELFF.

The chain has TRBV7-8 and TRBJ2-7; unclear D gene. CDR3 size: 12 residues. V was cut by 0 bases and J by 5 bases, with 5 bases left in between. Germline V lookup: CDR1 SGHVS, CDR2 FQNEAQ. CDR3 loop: CASSLAVNEQYF. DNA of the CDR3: TGTGCCAGCAGCTTAGCGGTCAACGAGCAGTACTTC.

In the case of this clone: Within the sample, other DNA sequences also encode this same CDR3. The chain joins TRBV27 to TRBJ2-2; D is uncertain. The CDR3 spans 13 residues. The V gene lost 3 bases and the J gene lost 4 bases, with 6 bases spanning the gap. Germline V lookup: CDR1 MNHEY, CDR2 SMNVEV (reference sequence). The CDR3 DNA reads TGTGCCAGCAGTTTTGGGCGCACCGGGGAGCTGTTTTTT. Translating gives CASSFGRTGELFF.